Below are 2 T cell receptor beta chains sequenced from a single sample in a study of blood T cell repertoires in COVID-19. The repertoire was sequenced with immunoSEQ multiplex PCR; TCRdb's copy has only in-frame clones and lacks some. The data show about 92,000 clones, 87% seen once. Sample: peripheral blood. Receptor source: a woman aged 55-70 years with COVID-19, enrolled during active disease.

Only a few counts were recorded for this clone. The chain employs TRBV5-1 and TRBJ2-6; 7 nucleotides agree with TRBD1. Per the germline V gene, CDR1 is SGHRS and CDR2 is YFSETQ. The CDR3 runs to 17 residues. J lost 0 bases, V lost 1 base, and 4 bases had no gene match. The CDR3, as DNA: TGCGCCAGCAGCTTGCAGGGGGTCTCCTCTGGGGCCAACGTCCTGACTTTC. This translates into CASSLQGVSSGANVLTF.

V gene TRBV27 combines with J gene TRBJ2-2; TRBD2 aligns across 8 bases. Per germline, CDR1 MNHEY and CDR2 SMNVEV (reference sequence). J was trimmed by 2 bases and V by 3 bases; bases with no gene match: 11. The CDR3 consists of 18 residues. The CDR3 DNA reads as TGTGCCAGCAGTTTTGCCAGCGGGGGTGACGGAAACACCGGGGAGCTGTTTTTT. Translating gives CASSFASGGDGNTGELFF.